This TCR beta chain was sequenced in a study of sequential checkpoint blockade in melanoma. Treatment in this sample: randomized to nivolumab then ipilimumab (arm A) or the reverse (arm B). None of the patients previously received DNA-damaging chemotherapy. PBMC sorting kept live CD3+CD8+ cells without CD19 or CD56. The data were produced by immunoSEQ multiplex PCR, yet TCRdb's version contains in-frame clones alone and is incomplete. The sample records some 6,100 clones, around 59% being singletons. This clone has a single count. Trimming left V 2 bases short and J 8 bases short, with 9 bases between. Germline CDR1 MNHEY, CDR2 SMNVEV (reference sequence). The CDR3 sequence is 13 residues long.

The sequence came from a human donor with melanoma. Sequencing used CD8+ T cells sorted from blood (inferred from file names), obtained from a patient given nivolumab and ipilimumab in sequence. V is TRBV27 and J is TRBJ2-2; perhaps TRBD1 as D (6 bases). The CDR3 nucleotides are TGTGCCAGCAGTTTAACAGGGTATGGGGAGCTGTTTTTT. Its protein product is CASSLTGYGELFF.